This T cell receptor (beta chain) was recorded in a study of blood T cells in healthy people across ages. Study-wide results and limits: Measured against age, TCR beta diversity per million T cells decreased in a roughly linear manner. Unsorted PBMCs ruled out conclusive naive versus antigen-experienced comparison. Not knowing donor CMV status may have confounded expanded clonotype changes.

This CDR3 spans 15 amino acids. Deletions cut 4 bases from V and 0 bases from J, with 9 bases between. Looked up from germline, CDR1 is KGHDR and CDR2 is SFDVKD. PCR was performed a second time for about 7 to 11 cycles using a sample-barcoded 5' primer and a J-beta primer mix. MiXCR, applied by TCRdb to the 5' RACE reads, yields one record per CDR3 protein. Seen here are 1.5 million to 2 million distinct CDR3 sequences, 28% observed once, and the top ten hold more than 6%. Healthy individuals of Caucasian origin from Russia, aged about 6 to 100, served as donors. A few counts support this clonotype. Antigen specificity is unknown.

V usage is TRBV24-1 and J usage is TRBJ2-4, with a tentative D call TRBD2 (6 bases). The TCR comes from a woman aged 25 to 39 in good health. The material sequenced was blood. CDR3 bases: TGTGCCACCAGTGAGGGGGGTCAAGCCAAAAACATTCAGTACTTC. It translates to CATSEGGQAKNIQYF.